This T cell receptor beta chain stems from a study of blood T cell repertoires in COVID-19. Background on the study: PBMCs, B-cell-depleted T cells, or T cells provided the cDNA or gDNA that made up the material.

Authors' analysis steps: Reference gene primer amplification gave estimated nucleated cell counts. This table comes from immunoSEQ multiplex PCR, and its TCRdb copy is limited to in-frame clones, with some not included. That table gives V, J and clone size, and the DNA gave D and trimming. The table has 170,000 or so clones, more than 85% seen once. Looked up from germline, CDR1 is MNHEY and CDR2 is SMNVEV (reference sequence). With 3 bases removed from V and 9 bases from J, the gap between germline ends came to 12 bases. The CDR3 runs to 13 residues. The receptor was isolated from a man aged 40-49 years with active or convalescent COVID-19. The sample was peripheral blood. This chain connects TRBV27 to TRBJ2-1; tentatively, D is TRBD2 (7 bases). The CDR3 DNA sequence: TGTGCCAGCAGTTTCGGGGGGCCGGGTGAGCAGTTCTTC. The encoded protein is CASSFGGPGEQFF.